A selection of T cell receptor beta chains follows, all from one sample in a study of blood T cell repertoires in COVID-19. Only in-frame clones appear in the TCRdb table, and some are missing; sequencing was by immunoSEQ multiplex PCR. The top ten clones hold roughly 7.5% of a sample with about 110,000 clones, approximately 65% of them seen once. Sequencing used peripheral blood. These receptors were obtained from a woman aged 55-75 years with acute or convalescent COVID-19. Both conserved end residues are part of each CDR3. D genes are given only for firm matches. Where a row states a size, it is once, few, many or the class of an expanded clone; other rows omit it.

TRBJ1-2 | . | . | TRBV25-1 | TGTGCCAGCAGTGAACAGGGATATGGCTACACCTTC | CASSEQGYGYTF
TRBJ2-1 | . | . | TRBV3-1/TRBV3-2 | TGTGCCAGCACCCCCCCCGGACAGAAAAACAATGAGCAGTTCTTC | CASTPPGQKNNEQFF
TRBJ2-1 | TRBD2 | many | TRBV10-3 | TGTGCCATCGGGGGACTAGCGGGGGCGGCTCATAGTTACAATGAGCAGTTCTTC | CAIGGLAGAAHSYNEQFF
TRBJ1-2 | TRBD1 | . | TRBV7-2 | TGTGCCAGCAGCTTAGCCGGGACAGATTTTTCGGGCGGCTACACCTTC | CASSLAGTDFSGGYTF
TRBJ2-3 | . | . | TRBV4-3 | TGCGCCAGCAGCCACGACAAGACCTTACGGGATACGCAGTATTTT | CASSHDKTLRDTQYF
TRBJ1-1 | TRBD1 | once | TRBV18 | TGTGCCAGCTCCGTGGACAGGCTGAACACTGAAGCTTTCTTT | CASSVDRLNTEAFF
TRBJ2-6 | . | . | TRBV6-5 | TGTGCCGGGAGCTCTGGGGCCAACGTCCTGACTTTC | CAGSSGANVLTF
TRBJ1-2 | . | . | TRBV6-5 | TGTGCCAGCAGTTACTCGAACAGGCGCTATGGCTACACCTTC | CASSYSNRRYGYTF
TRBJ1-2 | TRBD1 | few | TRBV24-1 | TGTGCCACCAGTGATCCACCGACAGGGTTTCGAGGCTACACCTTC | CATSDPPTGFRGYTF
TRBJ1-4 | TRBD1 | few | TRBV4-2 | TGTGCCAGCAGCCACGAGATGGGGCAGGGGGCGATGGGAAAACTGTTTTTT | CASSHEMGQGAMGKLFF
TRBJ1-1 | . | few | TRBV7-9 | TGTGCCGGGAACAGGCCAATGAACACTGAAGCTTTCTTT | CAGNRPMNTEAFF
TRBJ2-7 | . | . | TRBV3-1/TRBV3-2 | TGTGCCAGCACCCAGGGCGGCAGGGCCTCCTACGAGCAGTACTTC | CASTQGGRASYEQYF
TRBJ2-7 | . | . | TRBV5-1 | TGCGCCAGCAGCACAGGGACCCTCCAAAATTATTACGAGCAGTACTTC | CASSTGTLQNYYEQYF
TRBJ1-4 | . | once | TRBV5-1 | TGCGCCAGCAGTATCGCGACAGGCGGGGAAAAACTGTTTTTT | CASSIATGGEKLFF
TRBJ1-6 | . | . | TRBV19 | TGTGCCAGTAGTGCCCGACAGGATCATAGGTCACCCCTCCACTTT | CASSARQDHRSPLHF
TRBJ1-2 | . | . | TRBV24-1 | TGTGCCACCAGTGCCCATCTGGGCCATGGCTACACCTTC | CATSAHLGHGYTF
TRBJ1-3 | . | few | TRBV6-5 | TGTGCCAGCAGGACCAGGGGTTTGGGAAACACCATATATTTT | CASRTRGLGNTIYF
TRBJ1-2 | . | . | TRBV5-6 | TGTGCCAGCAGCTTGGGAACAGATGGCTACACCTTC | CASSLGTDGYTF
TRBJ1-6 | . | . | TRBV13 | TGTGCCAGCAGCTTAGATTTAGCGCCCCTCCACTTT | CASSLDLAPLHF
TRBJ1-5 | . | . | TRBV19 | TGTGCCAGTAGTATAGATCGGGTGGGGCTCCGTCAGCCCCAGCATTTT | CASSIDRVGLRQPQHF
TRBJ2-7 | TRBD1 | . | TRBV18 | TGTGCCAGCTCACCACAGGGGGCGTATAGTTCCTACGAGCAGTACTTC | CASSPQGAYSSYEQYF
TRBJ2-1 | . | . | TRBV7-9 | TGTGCCAGCAGCCCGAACAGGTTAGGCTTAGATGAGCAGTTCTTC | CASSPNRLGLDEQFF
TRBJ1-1 | . | . | TRBV7-9 | TGTGCCAGCAGCGCCCGGGTTCCTGGCACTGAAGCTTTCTTT | CASSARVPGTEAFF
TRBJ1-6 | TRBD1 | few | TRBV10-3 | TGTGCCATCTCACGAGGGACAGATAATTCACCCCTCCACTTT | CAISRGTDNSPLHF
TRBJ1-5 | . | . | TRBV30 | TGTGCCTGGAGTGTACCAGGGGCAAGCAATCAGCCCCAGCATTTT | CAWSVPGASNQPQHF
TRBJ1-4 | . | . | TRBV5-1 | TGCGCCAGCACCCCACATCCCGGGAATGAAAAACTGTTTTTT | CASTPHPGNEKLFF
TRBJ2-7 | . | . | TRBV28 | TGTGCCAGCAGTTCCCGGACAGCCAGACTTAGCGAGCAGTACTTC | CASSSRTARLSEQYF
TRBJ1-5 | . | . | TRBV15 | TGTGCCACCAGCAGGATAACAGATAGCAATCAGCCCCAGCATTTT | CATSRITDSNQPQHF
TRBJ1-2 | . | few | TRBV12-3/TRBV12-4 | TGTGCCAGCAGAAAGAACCAGCGTGGGGGCTACACCTTC | CASRKNQRGGYTF
TRBJ2-7 | TRBD1 | . | TRBV12-3/TRBV12-4 | TGTGCCAGCGGGACAGCCTACGAGCAGTACTTC | CASGTAYEQYF
TRBJ1-5 | . | . | TRBV18 | TGTGCCAGCTCTCCGAAAGGGACACAACAGCCCCAGCATTTT | CASSPKGTQQPQHF
TRBJ2-3 | TRBD2 | . | TRBV28 | TGTGCTAGTACTAGCGGGGCCTTAGGAACAGATACGCAGTATTTT | CASTSGALGTDTQYF
TRBJ2-7 | . | . | TRBV7-9 | TGTGCCAGCAGCTTCGCGTCCGTGTCGGGCGAGCAGTACTTC | CASSFASVSGEQYF
TRBJ2-3 | TRBD2 | . | TRBV10-1 | TGCGCCAGCAGTGAGCGGGGACTAGCGGGGGGGAATACGCAGTATTTT | CASSERGLAGGNTQYF
TRBJ1-2 | TRBD1 | . | TRBV29-1 | TGCAGCTCACTCCAGCTATTGGGACAGAACTATGGCTACACCTTC | CSSLQLLGQNYGYTF
TRBJ2-4 | TRBD2 | . | TRBV19 | TGTGCCAGTAGAACCCACCGGGGGGAGAAAAACATTCAGTACTTC | CASRTHRGEKNIQYF
TRBJ2-1 | TRBD2 | . | TRBV3-1/TRBV3-2 | TGTGCCAGCAGCCAAATTAGCGGGTCCGAGGGGCAGTTCTTC | CASSQISGSEGQFF
TRBJ1-6 | . | . | TRBV4-3 | TGCGCCAGCAGCCAACAGGGGAATTCACCCCTCCACTTT | CASSQQGNSPLHF
TRBJ1-1 | TRBD1 | . | TRBV7-9 | TGTGCCAGCAGCCCCGGGGACAGCATGAACACTGAAGCTTTCTTT | CASSPGDSMNTEAFF
TRBJ1-3 | . | . | TRBV7-4 | TGTGCCAGCAGCTTTAGGAGGGTGCTTGGAAACACCATATATTTT | CASSFRRVLGNTIYF
TRBJ1-4 | TRBD1 | . | TRBV28 | TGTGCCAGCAGTTCCGGGACAGGGAATGAAAAACTGTTTTTT | CASSSGTGNEKLFF
TRBJ1-1 | TRBD1 | . | TRBV3-1/TRBV3-2 | TGTGCCAGCAGCAGACCTGGGACAGGGAACACTGAAGCTTTCTTT | CASSRPGTGNTEAFF
TRBJ1-6 | TRBD1 | . | TRBV30 | TGTGCCTGGAGTGTAAAGGGACAGTGGATTTATAATTCACCCCTCCACTTT | CAWSVKGQWIYNSPLHF
TRBJ1-2 | . | . | TRBV2 | TGTGCCAGCAGTGAAATTAGACCGACTGCTGGCTACACCTTC | CASSEIRPTAGYTF
TRBJ1-2 | . | . | TRBV19 | TGTGCCACTTCTGGTTGGGGGACTGTTGGCTACACCTTC | CATSGWGTVGYTF
TRBJ2-2 | TRBD1 | . | TRBV3-1/TRBV3-2 | TGTGCCAGCAGCCATGGGACAGGTGCTCGCTCCGGGGAGCTGTTTTTT | CASSHGTGARSGELFF
TRBJ1-3 | TRBD1 | . | TRBV10-3 | TGTGCCATCAGTAACGACAGGGTCGCGGGAAACACCATATATTTT | CAISNDRVAGNTIYF
TRBJ2-1 | TRBD2 | once | TRBV29-1 | TGCAGCGTCGAGACGGGGAGGGCTCGCTCCTACAATGAGCAGTTCTTC | CSVETGRARSYNEQFF
TRBJ1-3 | . | few | TRBV5-1 | TGCGCCAGCAGCGCGGGAGGTGTTAGGGTTGACACCATATATTTT | CASSAGGVRVDTIYF
TRBJ2-2 | . | . | TRBV27 | TGTGCCAGCAGTTTCAGCAGGGGAACCGGGGAGCTGTTTTTT | CASSFSRGTGELFF
TRBJ1-2 | . | . | TRBV7-2 | TGTGCCAGCAGCTCGGTCGGTTCGCTGGGAGCTGGCTACACCTTC | CASSSVGSLGAGYTF
TRBJ1-2 | . | few | TRBV5-6 | TGTGCCAGCAGCTACCCGGTGAATATCTATGGCTACACCTTC | CASSYPVNIYGYTF
TRBJ1-1 | TRBD1 | . | TRBV6-1 | TGTGCCAGCAGTGAGGACAGGGGGCGGATCATGAACACTGAAGCTTTCTTT | CASSEDRGRIMNTEAFF
TRBJ1-5 | TRBD1 | once | TRBV7-2 | TGTGCCAGCAGCTTAGGAGACAGGGGTCGGGGGCCCCAGCATTTT | CASSLGDRGRGPQHF
TRBJ2-7 | TRBD1 | few | TRBV7-9 | TGTGCCAGCAGCCCAGGACAGGCAAAAATCTACGAGCAGTACTTC | CASSPGQAKIYEQYF